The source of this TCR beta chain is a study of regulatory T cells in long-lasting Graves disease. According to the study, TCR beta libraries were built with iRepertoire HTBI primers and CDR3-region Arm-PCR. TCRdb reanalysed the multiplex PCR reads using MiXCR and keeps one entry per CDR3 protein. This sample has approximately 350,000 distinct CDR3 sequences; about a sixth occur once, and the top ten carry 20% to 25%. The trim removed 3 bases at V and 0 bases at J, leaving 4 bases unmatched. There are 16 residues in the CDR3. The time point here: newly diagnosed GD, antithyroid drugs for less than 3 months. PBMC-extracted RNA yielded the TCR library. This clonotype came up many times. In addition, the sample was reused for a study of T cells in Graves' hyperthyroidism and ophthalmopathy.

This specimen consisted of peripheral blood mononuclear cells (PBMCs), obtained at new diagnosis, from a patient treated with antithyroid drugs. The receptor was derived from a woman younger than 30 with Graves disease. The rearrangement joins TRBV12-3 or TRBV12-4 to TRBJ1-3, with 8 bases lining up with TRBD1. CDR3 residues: CASSLDRDPSGNTIYF. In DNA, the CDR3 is TGTGCCAGCAGTTTGGACAGGGACCCCTCTGGAAACACCATATATTTT.